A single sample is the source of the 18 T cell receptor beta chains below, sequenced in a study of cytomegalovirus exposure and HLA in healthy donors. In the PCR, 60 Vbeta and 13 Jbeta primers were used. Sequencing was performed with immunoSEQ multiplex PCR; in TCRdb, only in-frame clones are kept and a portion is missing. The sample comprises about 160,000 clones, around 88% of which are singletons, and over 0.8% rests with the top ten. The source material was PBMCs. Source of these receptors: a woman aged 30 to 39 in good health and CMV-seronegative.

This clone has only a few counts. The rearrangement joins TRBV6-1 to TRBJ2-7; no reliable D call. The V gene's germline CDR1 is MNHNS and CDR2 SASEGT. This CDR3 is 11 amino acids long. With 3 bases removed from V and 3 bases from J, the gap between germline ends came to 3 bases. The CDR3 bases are TGTGCCAGCAGTGACTACTACGAGCAGTACTTC. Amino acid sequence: CASSDYYEQYF.

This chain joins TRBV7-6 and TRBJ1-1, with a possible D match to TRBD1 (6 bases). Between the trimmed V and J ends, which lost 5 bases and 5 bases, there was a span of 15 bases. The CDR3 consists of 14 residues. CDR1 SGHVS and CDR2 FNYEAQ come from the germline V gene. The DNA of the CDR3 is TGTGCCAGCAGCCAATCGGGGCAGGGGACTGAAGCTTTCTTT. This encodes CASSQSGQGTEAFF.

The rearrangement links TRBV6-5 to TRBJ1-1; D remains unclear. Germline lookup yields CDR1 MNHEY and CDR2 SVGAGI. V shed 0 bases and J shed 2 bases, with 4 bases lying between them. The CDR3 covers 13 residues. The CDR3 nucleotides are TGTGCCAGCAGTTACTCGAGTAACACTGAAGCTTTCTTT. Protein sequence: CASSYSSNTEAFF.

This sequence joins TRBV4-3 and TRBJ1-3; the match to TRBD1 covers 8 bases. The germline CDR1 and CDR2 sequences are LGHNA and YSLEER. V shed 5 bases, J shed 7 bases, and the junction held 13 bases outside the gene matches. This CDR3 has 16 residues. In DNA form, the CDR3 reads TGCGCCAGCAGCGCTGGGACAGGTTCTCTAGGGAACACCATATATTTT. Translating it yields CASSAGTGSLGNTIYF.

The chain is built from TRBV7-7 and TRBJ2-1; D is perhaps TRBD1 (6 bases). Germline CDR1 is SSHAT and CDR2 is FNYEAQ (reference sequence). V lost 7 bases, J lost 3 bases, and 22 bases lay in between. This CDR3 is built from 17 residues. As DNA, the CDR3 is TGTGCCAGCATACTTATGGGTGGGCCAGGGGTCTACAATGAGCAGTTCTTC. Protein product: CASILMGGPGVYNEQFF.

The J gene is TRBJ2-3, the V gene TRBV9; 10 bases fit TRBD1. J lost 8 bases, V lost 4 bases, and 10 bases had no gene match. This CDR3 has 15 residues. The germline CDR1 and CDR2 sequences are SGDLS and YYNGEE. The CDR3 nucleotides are TGTGCCAGCAGCTCGCGACAGGGGGCGGGAGGTACGCAGTATTTT. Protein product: CASSSRQGAGGTQYF.

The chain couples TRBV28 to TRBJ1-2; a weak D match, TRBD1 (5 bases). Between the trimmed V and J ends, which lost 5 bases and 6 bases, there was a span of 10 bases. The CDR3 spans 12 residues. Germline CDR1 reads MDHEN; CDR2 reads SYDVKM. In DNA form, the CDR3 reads TGTGCCAGCAGTCCAACACAGGATGGCTACACCTTC. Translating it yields CASSPTQDGYTF.

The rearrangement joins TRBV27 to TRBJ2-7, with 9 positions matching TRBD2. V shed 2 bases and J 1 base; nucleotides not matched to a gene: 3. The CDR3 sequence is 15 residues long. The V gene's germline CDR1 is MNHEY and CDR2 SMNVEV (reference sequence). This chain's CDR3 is CASSLLAGTSYEQYF. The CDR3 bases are TGTGCCAGCAGTTTACTAGCGGGAACATCCTACGAGCAGTACTTC.

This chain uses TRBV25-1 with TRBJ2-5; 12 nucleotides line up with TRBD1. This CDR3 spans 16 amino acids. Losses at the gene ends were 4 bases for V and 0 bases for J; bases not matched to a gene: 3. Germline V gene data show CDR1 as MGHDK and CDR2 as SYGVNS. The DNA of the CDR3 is TGTGCCAGCAGTGCGGGGGACAGGGGGCACCAAGAGACCCAGTACTTC. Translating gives CASSAGDRGHQETQYF.

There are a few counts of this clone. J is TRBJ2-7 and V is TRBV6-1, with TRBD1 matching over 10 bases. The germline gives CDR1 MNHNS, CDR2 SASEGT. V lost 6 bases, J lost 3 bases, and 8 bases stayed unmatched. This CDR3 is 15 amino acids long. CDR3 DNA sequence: TGTGCCAGCAGGGGATACGGGACAGGGGACTACGAGCAGTACTTC. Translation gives CASRGYGTGDYEQYF.

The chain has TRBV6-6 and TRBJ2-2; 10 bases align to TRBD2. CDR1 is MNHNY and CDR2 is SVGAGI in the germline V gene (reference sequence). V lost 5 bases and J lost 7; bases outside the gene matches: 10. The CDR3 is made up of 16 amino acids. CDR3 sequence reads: CASSLGLAARSGELFF. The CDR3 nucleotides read TGTGCCAGCAGTCTCGGACTAGCGGCTCGTAGCGGGGAGCTGTTTTTT.

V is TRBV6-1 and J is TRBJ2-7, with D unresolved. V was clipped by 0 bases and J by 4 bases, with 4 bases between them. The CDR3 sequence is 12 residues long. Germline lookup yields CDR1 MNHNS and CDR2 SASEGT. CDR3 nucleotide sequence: TGTGCCAGCAGTGAAGCCACATACGAGCAGTACTTC. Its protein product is CASSEATYEQYF.

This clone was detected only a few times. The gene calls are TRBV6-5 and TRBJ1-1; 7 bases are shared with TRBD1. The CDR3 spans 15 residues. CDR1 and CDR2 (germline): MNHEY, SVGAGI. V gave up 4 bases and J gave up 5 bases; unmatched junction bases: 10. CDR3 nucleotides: TGTGCCAGCAGTTGGTCACAGGGGATTAGGACTGAAGCTTTCTTT. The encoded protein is CASSWSQGIRTEAFF.

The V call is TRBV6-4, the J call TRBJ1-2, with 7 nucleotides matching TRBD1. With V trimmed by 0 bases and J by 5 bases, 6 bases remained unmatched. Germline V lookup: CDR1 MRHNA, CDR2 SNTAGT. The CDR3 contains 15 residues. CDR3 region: CASSDSSQGQYGYTF. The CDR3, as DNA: TGTGCCAGCAGTGACTCGAGTCAGGGACAGTATGGCTACACCTTC.

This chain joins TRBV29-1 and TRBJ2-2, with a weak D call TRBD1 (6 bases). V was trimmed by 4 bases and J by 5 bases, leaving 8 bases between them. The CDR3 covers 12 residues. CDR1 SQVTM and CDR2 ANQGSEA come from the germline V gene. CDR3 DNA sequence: TGCAGCGTTGTAGGGGGAACCGGGGAGCTGTTTTTT. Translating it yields CSVVGGTGELFF.

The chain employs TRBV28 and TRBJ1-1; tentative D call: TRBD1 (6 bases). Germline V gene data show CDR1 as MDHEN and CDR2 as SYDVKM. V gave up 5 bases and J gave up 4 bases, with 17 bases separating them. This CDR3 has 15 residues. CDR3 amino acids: CASSIPTGVGTEAFF. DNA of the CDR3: TGTGCCAGCAGTATCCCGACAGGTGTGGGCACTGAAGCTTTCTTT.

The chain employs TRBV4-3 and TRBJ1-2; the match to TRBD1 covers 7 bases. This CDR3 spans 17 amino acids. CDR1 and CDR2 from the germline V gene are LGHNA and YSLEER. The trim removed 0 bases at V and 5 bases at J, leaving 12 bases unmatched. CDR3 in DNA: TGCGCCAGCAGCCAAGATCTTACGGGGACAGTCTTATATGGCTACACCTTC. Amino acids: CASSQDLTGTVLYGYTF.

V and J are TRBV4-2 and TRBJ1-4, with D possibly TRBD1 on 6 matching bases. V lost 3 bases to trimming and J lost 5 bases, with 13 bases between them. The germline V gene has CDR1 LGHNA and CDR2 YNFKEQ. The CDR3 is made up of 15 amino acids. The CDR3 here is CASSQGGAGNEKLFF. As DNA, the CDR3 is TGTGCCAGCAGCCAGGGGGGGGCAGGGAATGAAAAACTGTTTTTT.